This is a list of T cell receptor beta chains from one sample in a study of blood T cell repertoires in COVID-19. Measured with immunoSEQ multiplex PCR; TCRdb has only the in-frame clones, and not every one. The sample yields some 150,000 clones, around 80% seen once. The specimen was peripheral blood. These TCRs come from a woman aged 50 to 60 with acute or convalescent COVID-19. Both conserved end residues are part of each CDR3. Each record gives: D gene, clone size, V gene, J gene, CDR3 protein, CDR3 DNA. D genes are given only for firm matches. Clone size is shown for a subset of rows, as once, few, many or a class of expanded clone.

>.|.|TRBV7-2|TRBJ1-2
CASSQGGDGNYGYTF
TGTGCCAGCAGCCAAGGCGGGGACGGGAACTATGGCTACACCTTC
>.|.|TRBV20-1|TRBJ2-3
CSARDRDTQYF
TGCAGTGCTAGAGATCGTGATACGCAGTATTTT
>.|.|TRBV11-3|TRBJ2-5
CASSPGGSIQETQYF
TGTGCCAGCAGCCCAGGTGGGAGTATCCAAGAGACCCAGTACTTC
>TRBD1|.|TRBV5-1|TRBJ2-3
CASSPRQGLDTQYF
TGCGCCAGCAGCCCACGACAGGGGCTGGATACGCAGTATTTT
>TRBD1|.|TRBV6-5|TRBJ2-7
CASSYRRTGGDEQYF
TGTGCCAGCAGTTACAGGAGGACAGGGGGGGACGAGCAGTACTTC
>TRBD2|once|TRBV7-2|TRBJ2-1
CASSLAGAGIFNEQFF
TGTGCCAGCAGCTTAGCAGGAGCGGGAATTTTTAATGAGCAGTTCTTC
>TRBD2|.|TRBV7-2|TRBJ2-2
CASSLIGRLAGDTGELFF
TGTGCCAGCAGCTTAATTGGGCGGCTAGCGGGGGACACCGGGGAGCTGTTTTTT
>.|.|TRBV21-1|TRBJ2-3
CASSHWCWTGNRLDTQYF
TGTGCCAGCAGCCACTGGTGCTGGACAGGGAACCGCCTGGATACGCAGTATTTT
>TRBD2|.|TRBV7-8|TRBJ2-7
CASSLELAGSSYEQYF
TGTGCCAGCAGCTTAGAACTAGCGGGGAGCTCCTACGAGCAGTACTTC
>.|.|TRBV19|TRBJ2-7
CASKADSYEQYF
TGTGCCAGTAAGGCGGACTCCTACGAGCAGTACTTC
>TRBD2|.|TRBV3-1/TRBV3-2|TRBJ2-7
CASSQVGRRGGLAASYEQYF
TGTGCCAGCAGCCAAGTCGGGAGAAGGGGTGGGCTAGCGGCCTCCTACGAGCAGTACTTC
>.|.|TRBV7-2|TRBJ2-1
CASSLASAGEQFF
TGTGCCAGCAGCTTAGCCTCGGCGGGAGAGCAGTTCTTC
>.|once|TRBV29-1|TRBJ2-7
CSVDVFGGYTYEQYF
TGCAGCGTTGATGTATTCGGGGGATACACCTACGAGCAGTACTTC
>.|.|TRBV5-1|TRBJ1-1
CASSLDPGTEAFF
TGCGCCAGCAGCTTGGATCCCGGCACTGAAGCTTTCTTT
>TRBD1|.|TRBV5-1|TRBJ1-2
CASSLVPGQGKGYTF
TGCGCCAGCAGCTTGGTCCCGGGACAGGGAAAAGGCTACACCTTC
>.|.|TRBV5-6|TRBJ2-2
CASSLAQLTGELFF
TGTGCCAGCAGCTTGGCACAGCTCACCGGGGAGCTGTTTTTT
>.|.|TRBV6-5|TRBJ1-1
CASSSTGYGTEAFF
TGTGCCAGCAGTTCTACAGGATATGGCACTGAAGCTTTCTTT
>TRBD1|.|TRBV19|TRBJ2-7
CASSREGTVTYEQYF
TGTGCCAGTAGTAGAGAGGGGACAGTAACCTACGAGCAGTACTTC
>.|.|TRBV28|TRBJ2-6
CASTGGSSGANVLTF
TGTGCCAGCACTGGGGGCAGCTCTGGGGCCAACGTCCTGACTTTC
>.|.|TRBV27|TRBJ2-7
CASRGLDAYEQYF
TGTGCCAGCAGGGGACTCGATGCCTACGAGCAGTACTTC
>TRBD1|.|TRBV4-3|TRBJ2-1
CASSQDLDRGHLNEQFF
TGCGCCAGCAGCCAAGATCTGGACAGGGGGCACTTAAATGAGCAGTTCTTC
>TRBD2|few|TRBV29-1|TRBJ2-2
CSGRTSGGSTNTGELFF
TGCAGCGGAAGGACTAGCGGGGGGTCGACGAACACCGGGGAGCTGTTTTTT
>TRBD2|.|TRBV19|TRBJ2-2
CASSRGLAGGPTGELFF
TGTGCCAGTAGTAGGGGACTAGCGGGAGGGCCAACCGGGGAGCTGTTTTTT
>.|few|TRBV5-1|TRBJ2-6
CASSQQGTGANVLTF
TGCGCCAGCAGCCAGCAGGGAACTGGGGCCAACGTCCTGACTTTC
>TRBD2|.|TRBV4-3|TRBJ2-1
CASRLAGENEQFF
TGCGCCAGCAGACTAGCGGGAGAGAATGAGCAGTTCTTC
>.|.|TRBV9|TRBJ1-4
CASSVGAGTNEKLFF
TGTGCCAGCAGCGTAGGGGCGGGGACTAATGAAAAACTGTTTTTT
>TRBD2|.|TRBV19|TRBJ2-3
CASSIALAGVGDTQYF
TGTGCCAGTAGTATCGCACTAGCGGGAGTAGGGGATACGCAGTATTTT
>.|.|TRBV15|TRBJ1-3
CATSRDRGAGNTIYF
TGTGCCACCAGCAGAGATCGGGGGGCTGGAAACACCATATATTTT
>.|.|TRBV4-3|TRBJ2-3
CASSQAPGADTQYF
TGCGCCAGCAGCCAAGCTCCGGGAGCAGATACGCAGTATTTT
>.|.|TRBV19|TRBJ2-2
CASSIVGGAAGELFF
TGTGCCAGTAGTATAGTCGGGGGAGCGGCCGGGGAGCTGTTTTTT
>TRBD1|.|TRBV2|TRBJ2-1
CATFPGQGYNEQFF
TGTGCCACCTTCCCGGGACAGGGGTACAATGAGCAGTTCTTC
>TRBD1|once|TRBV3-1/TRBV3-2|TRBJ1-1
CASSQDMTGQATEAFF
TGTGCCAGCAGCCAGGATATGACAGGGCAGGCCACTGAAGCTTTCTTT
>TRBD1|.|TRBV6-6|TRBJ2-7
CASSYRGQGREQYF
TGTGCCAGCAGTTACCGCGGACAGGGCCGAGAGCAGTACTTC
>TRBD1|.|TRBV12-5|TRBJ1-6
CASGLVVGGPNSPLHF
TGTGCTAGTGGTTTGGTAGTAGGGGGCCCTAATTCACCCCTCCACTTT
>.|.|TRBV19|TRBJ2-7
CASAAPGYEQYF
TGTGCCAGTGCGGCCCCCGGGTACGAGCAGTACTTC
>.|.|TRBV7-2|TRBJ2-3
CASSLGPARSTDTQYF
TGTGCCAGCAGCTTAGGTCCAGCGAGGAGCACAGATACGCAGTATTTT
>.|.|TRBV5-3|TRBJ2-3
CARSQILATTVDTQYF
TGTGCCAGAAGCCAGATACTAGCCACAACCGTGGATACGCAGTATTTT